The 28 T cell receptor beta chains below were found in one sample sequenced in a study of CD8 T cells in ankylosing spondylitis. TCRdb passed the 5' RACE reads through MiXCR, listing each CDR3 protein once. The sample shows around 320,000 distinct CDR3 sequences, under 25% of them seen only once. Source material: blood, either unsorted or a sorted T cell fraction (not recorded which). The source is a female donor with ankylosing spondylitis or in good health (not recorded which).

This chain joins TRBV5-1 and TRBJ2-2; D gene ambiguous. Trimming removed 0 bases from V and 6 bases from J, with 9 bases in between. CDR3 length: 14 residues. Germline loops: CDR1 SGHRS, CDR2 YFSETQ. DNA for the CDR3: TGCGCCAGCAGCTTGGGACCCAGCCCCGGGGAGCTGTTTTTT. Residues: CASSLGPSPGELFF.

This clonotype has only a few counts. The chain recombines TRBV12-3 or TRBV12-4 with TRBJ1-5; D is possibly TRBD1 (6 bases). CDR3 length: 16 amino acids. The V and J ends lost 5 bases and 3 bases respectively, with 17 bases between them. This CDR3 reads CASSRGSTGYNQPQHF. CDR3 sequence (DNA): TGTGCCAGCAGTAGAGGATCGACAGGTTACAATCAGCCCCAGCATTTT.

There are a few counts of this clonotype. The DNA for the CDR3 is TGTGCCAGCAGTCCCCTCGGTAGGTGGGATGGCTACACCTTC. Amino acid sequence: CASSPLGRWDGYTF. The rearrangement links TRBV6-1 to TRBJ1-2; D remains unclear. Germline assignment: CDR1 MNHNS and CDR2 SASEGT. V gave up 5 bases and J gave up 6 bases, with 16 bases separating them. The CDR3 has 14 amino acids.

V usage is TRBV7-2 and J usage is TRBJ2-2; a weak D match, TRBD1 (5 bases). V lost 5 bases, J lost 6 bases, and 13 bases lay in between. Germline CDR1 is SGHTA and CDR2 is FQGNSA. The CDR3 is 14 residues long. CDR3 sequence (DNA): TGTGCCAGCAGCCTCAGGGCACGGGCCGGGGAGCTGTTTTTT. This gives the protein CASSLRARAGELFF.

At least ten counts were recorded for this clonotype. The chain joins TRBV29-1 to TRBJ1-1, with 8 bases matching TRBD1. There are 13 residues in the CDR3. The germline V gene encodes CDR1 SQVTM and CDR2 ANQGSEA. Losses at the gene ends were 6 bases for V and 1 base for J; bases not matched to a gene: 4. CDR3 DNA sequence: TGCAGCGTCCCCGGGACAGGGAACACTGAAGCTTTCTTT. This encodes CSVPGTGNTEAFF.

This clonotype was found a few times. The chain employs TRBV12-3 or TRBV12-4 and TRBJ2-7; D uncertain. V was trimmed by 3 bases and J by 2 bases, leaving 20 bases between them. The CDR3 runs 17 residues. The CDR3 bases are TGTGCCAGCAGTTTGACCCCCCAGTGGCGGAAAACCTACGAGCAGTACTTC. This gives the protein CASSLTPQWRKTYEQYF.

This clonotype has a handful of counts. The chain recombines TRBV24-1 with TRBJ2-5; D is possibly TRBD1 (6 bases). Trimming removed 4 bases from V and 5 bases from J, with 13 bases in between. Germline V CDR1 and CDR2: KGHDR, SFDVKD. The length of the CDR3 is 14 residues. Here the CDR3 DNA reads TGTGCCACCAGTGACCCTACAGGGTATGAGACCCAGTACTTC. Its protein product is CATSDPTGYETQYF.

This clonotype was seen a handful of times. The rearrangement links TRBV5-5 to TRBJ2-2; D possibly uses TRBD1 or TRBD2 (6 bases each). Per the germline V gene, CDR1 is SGHKS and CDR2 is YYEKEE (reference sequence). V was trimmed by 1 base and J by 6 bases, leaving 22 bases between them. CDR3 size: 18 residues. CDR3 in DNA: TGTGCCAGCAGCTTGTCAATGGGCGGGACACCTTGGTCCGGGGAGCTGTTTTTT. Amino acids: CASSLSMGGTPWSGELFF.

The chain's CDR3 is CASSLGFAKSTEAFF. The DNA of the CDR3 is TGCGCCAGCAGCTTGGGGTTTGCGAAGAGCACTGAAGCTTTCTTT. V and J are TRBV5-1 and TRBJ1-1; no reliable D call. V lost 0 bases, J lost 4 bases, and 13 bases lay in between. CDR3 length equals 15 residues. In germline, CDR1 is SGHRS, CDR2 YFSETQ.

The chain carries TRBV20-1 and TRBJ2-1, with TRBD2 matching over 10 bases. The CDR3 loop spans 16 amino acids. Germline assignment: CDR1 DFQATT and CDR2 SNEGSKA (reference sequence). With V trimmed by 4 bases and J by 4 bases, 10 bases remained unmatched. The DNA for the CDR3 is TGCAGTGCTACCCGTGCGAGCGGGAGGGGATACAATGAGCAGTTCTTC. Translated, it gives CSATRASGRGYNEQFF.

This clonotype appeared a few times. The rearrangement uses TRBV29-1 and TRBJ2-3; 8 bases are shared with TRBD2. The germline gives CDR1 SQVTM, CDR2 ANQGSEA. The CDR3 has 13 amino acids. J gave up 3 bases and V 8 bases, and 7 bases lay outside the gene matches. DNA for the CDR3: TGCAGCTCAAGACTAGCGTTAACAGATACGCAGTATTTT. Translated, it gives CSSRLALTDTQYF.

V and J are TRBV5-8 and TRBJ2-1; perhaps D is TRBD1 or TRBD2 (5 bases each). CDR3 length: 15 residues. Germline CDR1 is SGHTS and CDR2 is YDEGEE. Trimming removed 3 bases at V and 9 bases at J, with 19 bases between. CDR3 protein: CASSWGRTRVGEQFF. CDR3 sequence (DNA): TGTGCCAGCAGCTGGGGCCGTACTAGAGTGGGTGAGCAGTTCTTC.

This clonotype has a handful of counts. CDR3 in amino acids: CASSLWRRDPMEQYF. Written as DNA, the CDR3 is TGTGCCAGCAGTTTATGGAGGCGGGATCCGATGGAGCAGTACTTC. This chain joins TRBV28 and TRBJ2-7, with D tentatively TRBD2 (6 bases). The CDR3 loop spans 15 amino acids. The V gene lost 0 bases and the J gene lost 7 bases, with 16 bases spanning the gap. CDR1 and CDR2 (germline): MDHEN, SYDVKM.

In its sample, this clonotype was seen many times. The chain carries TRBV12-3 or TRBV12-4 and TRBJ2-1; the match to TRBD1 covers 9 bases. The CDR3 runs 14 residues. V shed 7 bases and J 9 bases; nucleotides not matched to a gene: 10. CDR3 amino acids: CASTPLQGASEQFF. CDR3 nucleotides: TGTGCCAGCACTCCCTTACAGGGGGCTAGTGAGCAGTTCTTC.

This clonotype was seen repeatedly, ten times or more. The chain joins TRBV7-2 to TRBJ2-1; D not resolved. Germline V gene lookup returns CDR1 SGHTA and CDR2 FQGNSA. The V and J ends lost 1 base and 7 bases respectively, with 5 bases between them. The CDR3 sequence is 12 residues long. In DNA form, the CDR3 reads TGTGCCAGCAGCTTAGTCGGGAATGAGCAGTTCTTC. Protein product: CASSLVGNEQFF.

A few counts support this clonotype. The genes are TRBV24-1 and TRBJ2-5; D may correspond to TRBD1 or TRBD2 (5 bases each). Trimming shortened V by 4 bases and J by 5 bases, and 19 bases separated the two germline ends. Germline values: CDR1 KGHDR, CDR2 SFDVKD. The CDR3 has 16 amino acids. CDR3 sequence reads: CATSDPTGIKGETQYF. In DNA, the CDR3 is TGTGCCACCAGTGACCCCACCGGGATCAAGGGGGAGACCCAGTACTTC.

This chain connects TRBV6-5 to TRBJ1-1; D not resolved. Germline assignment: CDR1 MNHEY and CDR2 SVGAGI. CDR3 size: 13 residues. With 0 bases removed from V and 3 bases from J, the gap between germline ends came to 5 bases. This CDR3 is CASSYSSYTEAFF. The CDR3 DNA is TGTGCCAGCAGTTACTCTAGCTACACTGAAGCTTTCTTT.

This clonotype was seen a few times. The gene calls are TRBV4-3 and TRBJ2-3; 12 bases map to TRBD2. Per the germline V gene, CDR1 is LGHNA and CDR2 is YSLEER. Trimming removed 0 bases from V and 4 bases from J; junction bases left unmatched: 5. CDR3 length: 17 amino acids. The CDR3 spells CASSQDPTSGSPDTQYF. In nucleotides, the CDR3 is TGCGCCAGCAGCCAAGATCCGACTAGCGGGAGCCCAGATACGCAGTATTTT.

This chain links TRBV28 with TRBJ2-7; D may be TRBD1 or TRBD2 (5 bases each). The V end was cut by 7 bases, the J end by 4 bases, with 14 bases between. Germline lookup yields CDR1 MDHEN and CDR2 SYDVKM. The CDR3 runs 13 residues. The CDR3 DNA follows: TGTGCCAGCACCCGCAGGGAGACTTACGAGCAGTACTTC. Protein product: CASTRRETYEQYF.

This clonotype was detected a few times. The V and J genes are TRBV12-3 or TRBV12-4 and TRBJ2-1, with 8 bases matching TRBD1. This CDR3 has 17 residues. The V and J ends lost 6 bases and 4 bases, in that order; junction bases with no gene match: 14. CDR3 sequence: CASRTVSGQGNYNEQFF. In DNA form, the CDR3 reads TGTGCCAGCAGGACTGTTTCCGGACAGGGTAATTACAATGAGCAGTTCTTC.

This clonotype was observed many times. V and J are TRBV29-1 and TRBJ1-1, with D unresolved. CDR1 is SQVTM and CDR2 is ANQGSEA in the germline V gene. The CDR3 runs 11 residues. Trimming removed 5 bases at V and 7 bases at J, with 11 bases between. CDR3 in DNA: TGCAGCGTTAGAAAGGAAAATGAAGCTTTCTTT. Encoded protein: CSVRKENEAFF.

The V gene is TRBV20-1, the J gene TRBJ2-1; D is unresolved. The germline gives CDR1 DFQATT, CDR2 SNEGSKA (reference sequence). V was shortened by 3 bases and J by 8 bases, with 11 bases between the two germline ends. The CDR3 is 12 residues long. CDR3 in DNA: TGCAGTGCTAGCGCTAGACGAGATGAGCAGTTCTTC. Its translation is CSASARRDEQFF.

V gene TRBV29-1 combines with J gene TRBJ1-2, with D perhaps matching TRBD1 (5 bases). The CDR3 has 12 residues. V was trimmed by 7 bases and J by 2 bases, leaving 11 bases between them. The germline V gene has CDR1 SQVTM and CDR2 ANQGSEA. The CDR3 protein is CSGGLGNYGYTF. Here the CDR3 DNA reads TGCAGCGGGGGCCTGGGGAACTATGGCTACACCTTC.

This clonotype was found a few times. V gene TRBV30 combines with J gene TRBJ2-2; 7 bases are shared with TRBD2. Germline V gene lookup returns CDR1 GTSNPN and CDR2 SVGIG (reference sequence). With V trimmed by 2 bases and J by 7 bases, 7 bases remained unmatched. The CDR3 runs to 14 residues. The CDR3 protein is CAWSTRGGDGELFF. The DNA of the CDR3 is TGTGCCTGGAGTACTAGGGGAGGGGACGGGGAGCTGTTTTTT.

The V call is TRBV24-1, the J call TRBJ2-3; the D gene is possibly TRBD1 (5 bases). CDR1 KGHDR and CDR2 SFDVKD come from the germline V gene. Deletions cut 0 bases from V and 5 bases from J, with 14 bases between. This CDR3 is built from 16 residues. In DNA form, the CDR3 reads TGTGCCACCAGTGATTTGCAATGGGGCGGCGGAGATACGCAGTATTTT. Translation: CATSDLQWGGGDTQYF.

V is TRBV11-2 and J is TRBJ2-3, with 9 positions matching TRBD2. The V and J ends lost 0 bases and 11 bases, in that order; junction bases with no gene match: 6. CDR1 is SGHAT and CDR2 is FQNNGV in the germline V gene. The CDR3 sequence is 14 residues long. CDR3 sequence (DNA): TGTGCCAGCAGCTTAGATCGACTAGCGGACCTGCAGTATTTT. Protein product: CASSLDRLADLQYF.

This chain links TRBV7-2 with TRBJ1-5; D gene unclear. The CDR3 is made up of 15 amino acids. CDR1 is SGHTA and CDR2 is FQGNSA in the germline V gene. Trimming took 1 base from V and 6 from J, leaving 13 bases between them. CDR3 region: CASSLGQPGGQPQHF. The CDR3 bases are TGTGCCAGCAGCTTAGGGCAGCCAGGTGGTCAGCCCCAGCATTTT.

The rearrangement links TRBV20-1 to TRBJ2-7; 7 nucleotides line up with TRBD1. V lost 6 bases to trimming and J lost 7 bases; unmatched junction nucleotides: 18. CDR1 is DFQATT, CDR2 SNEGSKA, per germline (reference sequence). The CDR3 sequence is 15 residues long. The CDR3 here is CSAVDRDRYLREQYF. CDR3 nucleotides: TGCAGTGCGGTCGACCGGGACAGATACCTACGAGAGCAGTACTTC.